A single sample gave rise to the 11 T cell receptor beta chains below, sequenced in a study of T cell repertoires in cytomegalovirus infection. Each CDR3 protein is one row after TCRdb ran MiXCR on the reads. The repertoire includes a few hundred thousand distinct CDR3 sequences, about 32% of them detected once, and roughly 14% sits in the top ten. Their specific antigens are unknown. Source: cultured PBMCs, taken from culture after CMV antigen stimulation. All receptors come from a human donor in good health (CMV status not recorded). Some clones in this sample may be carry-over from other donors' samples.

This chain joins TRBV5-1 and TRBJ2-1; 7 bases are a match to TRBD2. The CDR3 is 12 amino acids. Germline V gives CDR1 SGHRS, CDR2 YFSETQ. Trimming took 6 bases from V and 8 from J; bases not matched to a gene: 5. CDR3 bases: TGCGCCAGCACCCTAGCGGCCGATGAGCAGTTCTTC. As protein: CASTLAADEQFF.

The genes are TRBV19 and TRBJ2-5; 10 bases are shared with TRBD2. With V trimmed by 1 base and J by 2 bases, 4 bases remained unmatched. The CDR3 consists of 16 residues. The germline V gene encodes CDR1 LNHDA and CDR2 SQIVND (reference sequence). CDR3 loop: CASSIGVAGGQETQYF. In nucleotides, the CDR3 is TGTGCCAGTAGTATAGGAGTAGCGGGAGGACAAGAGACCCAGTACTTC.

This clonotype was detected a few times. The chain couples TRBV7-9 to TRBJ1-5, with TRBD1 as a possible D gene (5 bases). CDR3 length equals 14 residues. Between the trimmed V and J ends, which lost 1 base and 4 bases, there was a span of 8 bases. Looked up from germline, CDR1 is SEHNR and CDR2 is FQNEAQ (reference sequence). The CDR3 loop reads CASSLGQLNQPQHF. In DNA form, the CDR3 reads TGTGCCAGCAGCTTAGGACAGCTTAATCAGCCCCAGCATTTT. Based on the CDR3 plus reference TRBV7-9 and TRBJ1-5, the full variable domain is DTGVSQNPRHKITKRGQNVTFRCDPISEHNRLYWYRQTLGQGPEFLTYFQNEAQLEKSRLLSDRFSAERPKGSFSTLEIQRTEQGDSAMYLCASSLGQLNQPQHFGDGTRLSIL.

The V and J genes are TRBV29-1 and TRBJ2-2; 7 bases map to TRBD2. V shed 4 bases and J 4 bases; nucleotides not matched to a gene: 3. This CDR3 has 13 amino acids. Germline V gene lookup returns CDR1 SQVTM and CDR2 ANQGSEA. The CDR3 reads CSVGDYLTGELFF. For the CDR3, the DNA is TGCAGCGTTGGGGACTACCTCACCGGGGAGCTGTTTTTT.

The chain is built from TRBV19 and TRBJ2-5; possible D gene TRBD2, 5 bases. Trimming took off 6 bases at V and 2 bases at J, with 10 bases between the two ends. CDR1 and CDR2 from the germline V gene are LNHDA and SQIVND (reference sequence). The CDR3 length is 13 residues. The CDR3 DNA follows: TGTGCCAGTAGAACCCCGGGACAAGAGACCCAGTACTTC. Amino acids: CASRTPGQETQYF.

This chain joins TRBV7-6 and TRBJ1-2; 7 positions agree with TRBD1. The germline gives CDR1 SGHVS, CDR2 FNYEAQ. V was pared by 5 bases and J by 1 base, with 7 bases of the junction left unmatched. This CDR3 contains 15 residues. The CDR3 coding sequence is TGTGCCAGCAGCGACCGGGACAGAATTAACTATGGCTACACCTTC. Protein sequence: CASSDRDRINYGYTF.

This clonotype was counted at least ten times. J is TRBJ2-5 and V is TRBV7-2; the match to TRBD2 covers 7 bases. V shed 3 bases and J 5 bases; nucleotides not matched to a gene: 6. The germline gives CDR1 SGHTA, CDR2 FQGNSA. This CDR3 is built from 14 residues. The CDR3 DNA follows: TGTGCCAGCAGCTTCTCGACTAGCTGGGAGACCCAGTACTTC. Amino acids: CASSFSTSWETQYF.

The chain recombines TRBV5-1 with TRBJ2-7; a weak D match, TRBD1 (6 bases). Germline assignment: CDR1 SGHRS and CDR2 YFSETQ. CDR3 length: 17 amino acids. V dropped 2 bases and J dropped 0 bases, with 18 bases sitting between them. The CDR3 DNA sequence: TGCGCCAGCAGCTTTTTTAAGCAGGGGAAGGGCTCCTACGAGCAGTACGTC. Its translation: CASSFFKQGKGSYEQYV.

This clonotype was picked up a small number of times. V usage is TRBV20-1 and J usage is TRBJ2-6; TRBD1 aligns across 7 bases. The junction had 9 bases not matched to a gene; V was cut back by 6 bases and J by 4 bases. From germline, CDR1 is DFQATT and CDR2 SNEGSKA (reference sequence). CDR3 length equals 15 residues. The CDR3 DNA is TGCAGTGCCAGGGACAGCAGCTGGGGGGCCAACGTCCTGACTTTC. Translated: CSARDSSWGANVLTF.

This clonotype has only a few counts. The rearrangement joins TRBV19 to TRBJ1-1, with a possible D match to TRBD1 (5 bases). Germline loops: CDR1 LNHDA, CDR2 SQIVND (reference sequence). V was shortened by 4 bases and J by 3 bases, with 9 bases between the two germline ends. This CDR3 region has 13 residues. The CDR3 nucleotides read TGTGCCAGTAGTAAGGGGTCGGACACTGAAGCTTTCTTT. Its protein is CASSKGSDTEAFF.

This clonotype occurred a few times. The J gene is TRBJ1-5, the V gene TRBV24-1; D uncertain. CDR1 is KGHDR, CDR2 SFDVKD, per germline. The CDR3 contains 12 residues. With 7 bases removed from V and 4 bases from J, the gap between germline ends came to 7 bases. CDR3 loop: CATSGRNQPQHF. The CDR3 DNA follows: TGTGCCACCAGCGGCAGAAATCAGCCCCAGCATTTT.